Below, 18 T cell receptor beta chains from the same sample are listed, as sequenced in a study of CD8+CD57+ T cells in acquired aplastic anemia. The sequenced patients had an expansion of CD8+CD57+ cells seen by flow cytometry. Genomic DNA served as template for TCR beta VDJ and CDR3 profiling. TCRdb ran MiXCR on the reads and lists one entry per CDR3 protein. Here the sample spans about 98,000 distinct CDR3 sequences, around 62% being singletons. Input material: sorted CD4+, CD8+, or CD8+CD57+ T cells (not recorded which) from PBMCs. These receptors were obtained from a human donor with aplastic anemia.

A few counts support this clonotype. The J gene is TRBJ2-5, the V gene TRBV27; 7 bases map to TRBD1. V lost 5 bases, J lost 2 bases, and 8 bases stayed unmatched. Germline CDR1 reads MNHEY; CDR2 reads SMNVEV (reference sequence). The CDR3 spans 15 residues. The CDR3 loop is CASSARTGAQETQYF. Written as DNA, the CDR3 is TGTGCCAGCAGTGCCCGGACAGGAGCACAAGAGACCCAGTACTTC.

The gene calls are TRBV7-9 and TRBJ2-7, with D possibly TRBD1 on 5 matching bases. Germline-derived CDR1 and CDR2 are SEHNR and FQNEAQ (reference sequence). The CDR3 consists of 12 residues. V gave up 5 bases and J gave up 2 bases, with 7 bases separating them. The CDR3 DNA reads as TGTGCCAGCAGCACAGGCCCCTACGAGCAGTACTTC. Protein sequence: CASSTGPYEQYF.

V usage is TRBV15 and J usage is TRBJ2-1; no clear D gene. This CDR3 comprises 12 residues. Trimming pared 7 bases from V and 7 bases from J, leaving 11 bases between. CDR1 and CDR2 (germline): LNHNV, YYDKDF (reference sequence). The CDR3 DNA sequence: TGTGCCACCAATCGTGATGGGAATGAGCAGTTCTTC. Residues: CATNRDGNEQFF.

The chain is built from TRBV19 and TRBJ2-2; D remains ambiguous. This CDR3 is 14 amino acids long. V was cut by 7 bases and J by 0 bases, with 9 bases left in between. Germline V gene data show CDR1 as LNHDA and CDR2 as SQIVND (reference sequence). CDR3 protein: CASTKYTNTGELFF. The CDR3 DNA sequence: TGTGCCAGTACCAAGTATACGAACACCGGGGAGCTGTTTTTT.

The chain recombines TRBV20-1 with TRBJ2-5, with 8 bases that match TRBD1. Germline loops: CDR1 DFQATT, CDR2 SNEGSKA (reference sequence). The CDR3 is 14 residues long. The V gene end was trimmed by 4 bases and the J gene end by 5 bases; junction bases not matched to a gene: 9. CDR3 in amino acids: CSATVDRVQETQYF. CDR3 DNA sequence: TGCAGTGCTACCGTGGACAGGGTCCAGGAGACCCAGTACTTC.

This clonotype occurred a few times. The chain recombines TRBV20-1 with TRBJ1-1; tentative D call: TRBD1 (6 bases). The V end was cut by 6 bases, the J end by 5 bases, with 16 bases between. This CDR3 is built from 13 residues. Per germline, CDR1 DFQATT and CDR2 SNEGSKA (reference sequence). Here the CDR3 DNA reads TGCAGTGCGTCCCGGGCAGGGGATACTGAAGCTTTCTTT. Amino acids: CSASRAGDTEAFF.

This clonotype appeared many times. CDR3 in amino acids: CASSASGQEAYGYTF. CDR3 DNA sequence: TGTGCCAGCAGCGCGTCGGGACAGGAAGCTTATGGCTACACCTTC. The genes are TRBV9 and TRBJ1-2; 8 nucleotides line up with TRBD1. The CDR3 is made up of 15 amino acids. Germline loops: CDR1 SGDLS, CDR2 YYNGEE. With V trimmed by 3 bases and J by 5 bases, 9 bases remained unmatched.

The CDR3 sequence: CASGLAGQETQYF. CDR3 nucleotide sequence: TGTGCCAGCGGACTAGCGGGACAAGAGACCCAGTACTTC. The gene calls are TRBV2 and TRBJ2-5; TRBD2 matches 12 bases. CDR3 length equals 13 residues. Germline V lookup: CDR1 SNHLY, CDR2 FYNNEI. V was pared by 8 bases and J by 2 bases, with 0 bases of the junction left unmatched.

This chain links TRBV10-2 with TRBJ2-2, with unresolved D. V was pared by 6 bases and J by 0 bases, with 17 bases between. CDR1 and CDR2 (germline): WSHSY, SAAADI. CDR3 length equals 17 residues. The CDR3 here is CASRNVRHPSNTGELFF. The CDR3 DNA reads as TGCGCCAGCAGAAACGTTAGACATCCATCGAACACCGGGGAGCTGTTTTTT.

The table lists this clonotype with a count of one. The V gene is TRBV13, the J gene TRBJ1-6; D is unclear. CDR1 is PRHDT and CDR2 is FYEKMQ in the germline V gene (reference sequence). V shed 2 bases and J shed 7 bases, with 9 bases lying between them. There are 14 residues in the CDR3. The CDR3 DNA follows: TGTGCCAGCAGCTTAACTCCGGACAATTCACCCCTCCACTTT. Amino acid sequence: CASSLTPDNSPLHF.

The rearrangement links TRBV19 to TRBJ1-2, with D possibly being TRBD1 (6 bases). V lost 7 bases to trimming and J lost 6 bases, with 18 bases between them. There are 14 residues in the CDR3. CDR1 is LNHDA and CDR2 is SQIVND in the germline V gene (reference sequence). This chain's CDR3 is CASTVFRGVDGYTF. As DNA, the CDR3 is TGTGCCAGTACCGTATTCAGGGGAGTGGATGGCTACACCTTC.

V and J are TRBV24-1 and TRBJ2-3; D might be TRBD1 (5 bases). The V and J ends lost 1 base and 1 base respectively, with 14 bases between them. CDR1 is KGHDR and CDR2 is SFDVKD in the germline V gene. The CDR3 consists of 17 residues. The CDR3 loop reads CATSDLYSLGRTDTQYF. CDR3 nucleotide sequence: TGTGCCACCAGTGATTTATACTCCTTGGGGCGCACAGATACGCAGTATTTT.

This rearrangement joins TRBV12-3 or TRBV12-4 to TRBJ1-5, with 8 bases that match TRBD1. The CDR3 is made up of 14 amino acids. V shed 5 bases and J 3 bases; nucleotides not matched to a gene: 3. The CDR3: CASSQTGDNQPQHF. The CDR3 coding sequence is TGTGCCAGCAGTCAGACAGGGGACAATCAGCCCCAGCATTTT.

The rearrangement links TRBV7-9 to TRBJ1-1; no firm D call. The CDR3 consists of 13 residues. V lost 5 bases to trimming and J lost 4 bases, with 11 bases between them. Per germline, CDR1 SEHNR and CDR2 FQNEAQ (reference sequence). CDR3 DNA: TGTGCCAGCAGCCCCCCCAGCTCCACTGAAGCTTTCTTT. Translation: CASSPPSSTEAFF.

The chain links TRBV29-1 to TRBJ1-2; TRBD1 matches 8 bases. Germline CDR1 SQVTM, CDR2 ANQGSEA. CDR3 length equals 15 residues. V was pared by 1 base and J by 4 bases, with 8 bases of the junction left unmatched. CDR3: CSVEGERDRLYGYTF. The CDR3 DNA follows: TGCAGCGTTGAAGGGGAGAGGGACAGGCTCTATGGCTACACCTTC.

This clonotype was observed a few times. The V gene is TRBV29-1, the J gene TRBJ2-5; 11 nucleotides agree with TRBD2. This CDR3 is built from 14 residues. V shed 2 bases and J 5 bases; nucleotides not matched to a gene: 4. Germline loops: CDR1 SQVTM, CDR2 ANQGSEA. CDR3 DNA sequence: TGCAGCGTTGAAATAGCGGGAGGGCCGGAGACCCAGTACTTC. Translation gives CSVEIAGGPETQYF.

The chain joins TRBV29-1 to TRBJ2-1; 7 nucleotides match TRBD2. This CDR3 region has 14 residues. V shed 8 bases, J shed 2 bases, and the junction held 9 bases outside the gene matches. Per germline, CDR1 SQVTM and CDR2 ANQGSEA. The CDR3 sequence is CSLGREEAYNEQFF. The CDR3 coding sequence is TGCAGCTTAGGTCGGGAGGAGGCCTACAATGAGCAGTTCTTC.

The V and J genes are TRBV6-4 and TRBJ2-3; D gene uncertain. This CDR3 comprises 14 residues. Germline CDR1 is MRHNA and CDR2 is SNTAGT. Trimming removed 6 bases from V and 4 bases from J, with 14 bases in between. In DNA, the CDR3 is TGTGCCAGCAGCTCAACCGAGCGTGCAGATACGCAGTATTTT. Its translation: CASSSTERADTQYF.